This TCR beta chain emerged from a study of tumor and adjacent non-tumor tissue in lung cancer. General study findings and limits: Compared with tumor, normal lung showed significantly lower TCR diversity.

RNA was extracted from bulk tissue without any cell sorting. This non-tumor lung sample came from over 3 cm beyond the tumor edge. TCRbeta libraries were built with three rounds of nested PCR, modified from ARM-PCR. Each CDR3 protein gets one entry after TCRdb re-called the multiplex PCR reads with MiXCR. Of around 100,000 distinct CDR3 sequences listed, around three fifths were seen once; the top ten hold roughly 19%. Ten or more counts support this clonotype. Antigen unknown. The CDR3 runs 16 residues. Germline V CDR1 and CDR2: MNHNS, SASEGT. Trimming removed 9 bases at V and 2 bases at J, with 20 bases between.

The chain carries TRBV6-1 and TRBJ1-5; weak D call: TRBD1 (5 bases). The receptor was isolated from a man younger than 45 with non-small cell lung cancer. Sequencing was performed on distant non-tumor lung tissue. The CDR3 bases are TGTGCCAGTAGCTCAGGGAGGGGCTTTGGCAATCAGCCCCAGCATTTT. As protein: CASSSGRGFGNQPQHF.